This T cell receptor beta chain came from a study of regulatory T cells in long-lasting Graves disease. Looked up from germline, CDR1 is MGHRA and CDR2 is YSYEKL. V dropped 1 base and J dropped 2 bases, with 12 bases sitting between them. This CDR3 has 16 amino acids. Building of the TCR beta libraries involved iRepertoire HTBI primers and Arm-PCR of CDR3 regions. In TCRdb, the multiplex PCR reads were re-called with MiXCR into one record per CDR3 protein. Of hundreds of thousands of distinct CDR3 sequences in the sample, roughly a sixth are singletons; the top ten hold less than 35%. In regard to this clonotype: Its matching antigen is unknown.

Broader study findings: Persistent-disease Graves' patients showed less TCR diversity than new cases.

The time point was: newly diagnosed GD, antithyroid drugs for less than 3 months. RNA from PBMCs was the source of the TCR library. The sample also formed part of further work on T cells in Graves' hyperthyroidism and ophthalmopathy.

Source: peripheral blood mononuclear cells (PBMCs), taken at new diagnosis, from a patient treated with antithyroid drugs. The sequence was obtained from a man aged 35 to 55 with Graves disease. This rearrangement joins TRBV4-1 to TRBJ1-5; no definite D call. As DNA, the CDR3 is TGCGCCAGCAGCCAAGGGGAGGGTCGGGGCAATCAGCCCCAGCATTTT. Encoded protein: CASSQGEGRGNQPQHF.